A selection of T cell receptor beta chains follows, all from one sample in a study of blood T cell repertoires in COVID-19. Measured with immunoSEQ multiplex PCR; TCRdb has only the in-frame clones, and not every one. The sample holds tens of thousands of clones, about nine tenths seen once. Sample: peripheral blood. The receptors here all came from a man between 60 and 75 years old with acute or convalescent COVID-19. CDR3s include the opening cysteine and the closing phenylalanine or tryptophan. Only part of the rows carry a size: once, few, many, or a class if the clone is expanded.

v_gene	abundance	CDR3aa
TRBV2	-	CASSVLPGQGTSNQPQHF
TRBV12-5	-	CASGSDRAEAFF
TRBV12-3/TRBV12-4	-	CASRVDMNTEAFF
TRBV10-1	few	CASSPSGCGGMNTEAFF
TRBV3-1/TRBV3-2	-	CASSQGVTGDDEQYF
TRBV29-1	-	CSARDSGGSKDEQYF
TRBV7-9	-	CASSLWGEVGYTF
TRBV3-1/TRBV3-2	-	CASSQESLTGEGYGYTF
TRBV19	-	CASRARAGPLNQPQHF
TRBV24-1	-	CATSALTGELFF
TRBV6-1	once	CASSDRTGITQTYSNQPQHF
TRBV12-3/TRBV12-4	-	CASSPLVRGELFF
TRBV5-4	-	CASSFGKYRATEAFF
TRBV7-2	-	CASSSGTIGLREQYF
TRBV18	-	CASSPPTGDPRGEQYF
TRBV5-1	-	CASSLGETGSSYNSPLHF
TRBV7-2	-	CASSSSRDRAEAFF
TRBV6-2/TRBV6-3	-	CASSYDRGYDTEAFF
TRBV27	-	CAANWEAFF
TRBV11-2	-	CASSLPAAAGNTGELFF
TRBV24-1	-	CATSDSQTQRTSGYYNEQFF
TRBV9	-	CASSVVPGGADGYTF
TRBV5-4	-	CASSFTGTSGYNEQFF
TRBV28	-	CASSLGGATNEKLFF
TRBV7-9	-	CASSLGTATEAFF